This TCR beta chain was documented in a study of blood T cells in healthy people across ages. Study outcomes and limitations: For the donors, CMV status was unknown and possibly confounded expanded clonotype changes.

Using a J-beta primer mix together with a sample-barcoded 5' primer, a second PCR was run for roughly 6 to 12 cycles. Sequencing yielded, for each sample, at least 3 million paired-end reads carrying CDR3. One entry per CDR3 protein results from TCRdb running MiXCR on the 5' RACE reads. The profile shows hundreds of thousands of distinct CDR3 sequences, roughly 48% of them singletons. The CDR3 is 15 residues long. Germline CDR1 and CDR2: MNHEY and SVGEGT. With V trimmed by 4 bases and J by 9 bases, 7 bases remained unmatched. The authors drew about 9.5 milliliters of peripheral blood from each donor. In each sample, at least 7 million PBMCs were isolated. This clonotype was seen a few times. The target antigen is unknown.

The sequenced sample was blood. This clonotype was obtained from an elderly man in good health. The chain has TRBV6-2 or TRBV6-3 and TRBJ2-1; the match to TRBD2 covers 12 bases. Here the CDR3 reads CASSSRTSGKGEQFF. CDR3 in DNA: TGTGCCAGCAGTTCCAGGACTAGCGGGAAGGGTGAGCAGTTCTTC.